Listed below are T cell receptor beta chains from one sample, sequenced in a study of cytomegalovirus exposure and HLA in healthy donors. Using immunoSEQ multiplex PCR, the repertoire was profiled, and TCRdb retains in-frame clones only, with some absent. The sample holds about 220,000 clones; about three quarters are singletons and the top ten take 1.5% to 2%. What was sequenced was PBMCs. The receptors derive from a male donor in good health and CMV-seronegative. Both conserved end residues are part of each CDR3. D genes are given only for firm matches. Rows may omit the clone size; those that give it use once, few, many or a size class.

clone size,J gene,D gene,V gene,CDR3 protein,CDR3 DNA
NA,TRBJ2-3,NA,TRBV27,CASSLSGRATDTQYF,TGTGCCAGCAGTTTATCGGGCAGGGCGACAGATACGCAGTATTTT
NA,TRBJ1-3,NA,TRBV7-3,CASSLSGGPSSGNTIYF,TGTGCCAGCAGCTTATCCGGGGGGCCTAGCTCTGGAAACACCATATATTTT
NA,TRBJ2-5,NA,TRBV7-9,CASSLGTGTQYF,TGTGCCAGCAGCTTAGGAACCGGGACCCAGTACTTC
NA,TRBJ2-7,NA,TRBV5-4,CASSLLSGGFYEQYF,TGTGCCAGCAGCTTGTTGTCAGGGGGGTTCTACGAGCAGTACTTC
NA,TRBJ2-1,TRBD2,TRBV15,CATSNESGRAAYNEQFF,TGTGCCACCAGCAATGAGAGCGGGAGGGCTGCGTACAATGAGCAGTTCTTC
NA,TRBJ1-4,NA,TRBV7-9,CASSLDRGTNEKLFF,TGTGCCAGCAGCTTAGATCGGGGGACTAATGAAAAACTGTTTTTT
few,TRBJ2-1,NA,TRBV5-5,CASSLEWPFYNEQFF,TGTGCCAGCAGCTTGGAGTGGCCCTTCTACAATGAGCAGTTCTTC
few,TRBJ2-7,TRBD1,TRBV6-4,CASSDSTGSDEQYF,TGTGCCAGCAGTGACTCGACAGGGTCCGACGAGCAGTACTTC
NA,TRBJ2-7,NA,TRBV28,CASSFPTTGSYEQYF,TGTGCCAGCAGTTTTCCCACCACAGGTTCCTACGAGCAGTACTTC
NA,TRBJ1-1,TRBD1,TRBV30,CAWSVTGDWTEAFF,TGTGCCTGGAGTGTTACAGGGGATTGGACTGAAGCTTTCTTT
once,TRBJ2-5,TRBD2,TRBV7-3,CASSLGSSGRGETQYF,TGTGCCAGCAGCTTAGGCAGTAGCGGGAGGGGGGAGACCCAGTACTTC
NA,TRBJ2-7,TRBD1,TRBV2,CASSGQGYEQYF,TGTGCCAGCAGTGGACAGGGCTACGAGCAGTACTTC
NA,TRBJ2-2,TRBD1,TRBV5-1,CASRDRVSNTGELFF,TGCGCCAGCAGGGACAGGGTATCGAACACCGGGGAGCTGTTTTTT
NA,TRBJ1-3,NA,TRBV2,CASSVAGSSGNTIYF,TGTGCCAGCAGCGTAGCGGGTAGCTCTGGAAACACCATATATTTT
NA,TRBJ2-7,NA,TRBV7-3,CASSFVGGPWYF,TGTGCCAGCAGCTTTGTAGGGGGACCGTGGTACTTC
NA,TRBJ2-5,NA,TRBV6-5,CASSSLRRVVGGTQYF,TGTGCCAGCAGTTCTCTCCGTCGGGTGGTTGGAGGGACCCAGTACTTC